This is a list of T cell receptor beta chains from one sample in a study of blood T cell repertoires in COVID-19. Clones were read by immunoSEQ multiplex PCR, and TCRdb kept only the in-frame ones, dropping some. The table shows about 170,000 clones, with around 79% occurring only once. The sample consisted of PBMCs or T cells enriched from blood (not recorded which). The receptors shown here come from a woman in her seventies in a cohort exposed to, infected with or recovered from COVID-19 (not recorded which). Each CDR3 is given with its conserved first and last residue. The order of the fields is D gene, V gene, J gene, clone size, CDR3 DNA, CDR3 protein. D genes are given only for firm matches. Clone size is not always given. Where it is, it says once, few, many or a class for expanded clones.

D gene: TRBD1; V gene: TRBV5-1; J gene: TRBJ1-5; clone size: .; CDR3 DNA: TGCGCCAGCAGCCCTGGGCCGGGACAGGGTATTCAGCCCCAGCATTTT; CDR3 protein: CASSPGPGQGIQPQHF
D gene: TRBD2; V gene: TRBV5-1; J gene: TRBJ2-7; clone size: .; CDR3 DNA: TGCGCCAGCAGCCCGCTCACTAGCGGGAGGATGGACGAGCAGTACTTC; CDR3 protein: CASSPLTSGRMDEQYF
D gene: .; V gene: TRBV5-1; J gene: TRBJ1-2; clone size: .; CDR3 DNA: TGCGCCAGCAGCCCCATACCAGAGGGCTATGGCTACACCTTC; CDR3 protein: CASSPIPEGYGYTF
D gene: TRBD1; V gene: TRBV30; J gene: TRBJ1-2; clone size: few; CDR3 DNA: TGTGCCTGGAGTGCGTACAGGGGGCTGGAAGGCTACACCTTC; CDR3 protein: CAWSAYRGLEGYTF
D gene: .; V gene: TRBV7-9; J gene: TRBJ1-2; clone size: .; CDR3 DNA: TGTGCCAGCAGCCCGGCGCAGAGGTATGGCTACACCTTC; CDR3 protein: CASSPAQRYGYTF
D gene: .; V gene: TRBV11-1; J gene: TRBJ2-5; clone size: .; CDR3 DNA: TGTGCCAGCAGCAGCAGGGCGGGGGCGGGCCAAGAGACCCAGTACTTC; CDR3 protein: CASSSRAGAGQETQYF
D gene: TRBD2; V gene: TRBV18; J gene: TRBJ2-2; clone size: .; CDR3 DNA: TGTGCCAGCTCACTCCGGACTAGCGGGAGTGAGGCCACCGGGGAGCTGTTTTTT; CDR3 protein: CASSLRTSGSEATGELFF
D gene: TRBD2; V gene: TRBV7-9; J gene: TRBJ2-5; clone size: .; CDR3 DNA: TGTGCCAGCAGCCCGTCTAGCGGGAGGGCGGAAGAGACCCAGTACTTC; CDR3 protein: CASSPSSGRAEETQYF
D gene: .; V gene: TRBV5-5; J gene: TRBJ1-5; clone size: .; CDR3 DNA: TGTGCCAGCAGCTGGGAGGGCGCGAATCAGCCCCAGCATTTT; CDR3 protein: CASSWEGANQPQHF
D gene: TRBD1; V gene: TRBV3-1/TRBV3-2; J gene: TRBJ2-1; clone size: .; CDR3 DNA: TGTGCCAGCAGCGGGGGCAGGGGGACCTACAATGAGCAGTTCTTC; CDR3 protein: CASSGGRGTYNEQFF
D gene: TRBD2; V gene: TRBV19; J gene: TRBJ2-7; clone size: .; CDR3 DNA: TGTGCCAGTAGCACTAGCGGGTACGAGCAGTACTTC; CDR3 protein: CASSTSGYEQYF
D gene: TRBD1; V gene: TRBV28; J gene: TRBJ2-7; clone size: once; CDR3 DNA: TGTGCCAGCAGTTTCACAACCACCGGACAGGGTAGTGATTACGAGCAGTACTTC; CDR3 protein: CASSFTTTGQGSDYEQYF
D gene: TRBD2; V gene: TRBV5-5; J gene: TRBJ2-7; clone size: .; CDR3 DNA: TGTGCCAGCAGCTTGACTAGCGGTTCCTACGAGCAGTACTTC; CDR3 protein: CASSLTSGSYEQYF
D gene: TRBD1; V gene: TRBV5-4; J gene: TRBJ2-3; clone size: .; CDR3 DNA: TGTGCCAGCAGCTTACCCGGGACAGGGGGGACAGATACGCAGTATTTT; CDR3 protein: CASSLPGTGGTDTQYF
D gene: .; V gene: TRBV4-3; J gene: TRBJ2-2; clone size: .; CDR3 DNA: TGCGCCAGCAGCCCTCACGACAGGTGGCCCGACGGGGAGCTGTTTTTT; CDR3 protein: CASSPHDRWPDGELFF
D gene: .; V gene: TRBV4-3; J gene: TRBJ2-5; clone size: .; CDR3 DNA: TGCGCCAGCAGCCAAAGGAGGGGGCCCCAGTACTTC; CDR3 protein: CASSQRRGPQYF
D gene: TRBD1; V gene: TRBV28; J gene: TRBJ1-1; clone size: .; CDR3 DNA: TGTGCCAGCAGGCGGACAGGGGGAACTGAAGCTTTCTTT; CDR3 protein: CASRRTGGTEAFF
D gene: .; V gene: TRBV24-1; J gene: TRBJ2-1; clone size: .; CDR3 DNA: TGTGCCACCAGTGCCTGGACTGGCCTCTCCAATGAGCAGTTCTTC; CDR3 protein: CATSAWTGLSNEQFF
D gene: TRBD1; V gene: TRBV13; J gene: TRBJ2-1; clone size: .; CDR3 DNA: TGTGCCAGCAGCTTAACAGGGGGGTCCTACAATGAGCAGTTCTTC; CDR3 protein: CASSLTGGSYNEQFF
D gene: TRBD2; V gene: TRBV2; J gene: TRBJ2-1; clone size: .; CDR3 DNA: TGTGCCGGCGCACTAGCGAATGAGCAGTTCTTC; CDR3 protein: CAGALANEQFF
D gene: TRBD1; V gene: TRBV4-2; J gene: TRBJ1-3; clone size: .; CDR3 DNA: TGTGCCAGCAGCCACGTGACCCGGGACAGGGCTGGAGGAAACACCATATATTTT; CDR3 protein: CASSHVTRDRAGGNTIYF
D gene: TRBD1; V gene: TRBV27; J gene: TRBJ1-1; clone size: .; CDR3 DNA: TGTGCCAGCAGTCCAGGGGGAAGCTATACCTTT; CDR3 protein: CASSPGGSYTF
D gene: .; V gene: TRBV5-1; J gene: TRBJ2-1; clone size: few; CDR3 DNA: TGCGCCAGCAGCACGACAGGCGGCGATGGCAATGAGCAGTTCTTC; CDR3 protein: CASSTTGGDGNEQFF
D gene: TRBD1; V gene: TRBV2; J gene: TRBJ2-2; clone size: .; CDR3 DNA: TGTGCCAGCAGATACGACAGGGCAGACACCGGGGAGCTGTTTTTT; CDR3 protein: CASRYDRADTGELFF
D gene: .; V gene: TRBV12-5; J gene: TRBJ1-5; clone size: .; CDR3 DNA: TGTGCTAGTGGTGGGTGGCAGGGCAATCAGCCCCAGCATTTT; CDR3 protein: CASGGWQGNQPQHF
D gene: .; V gene: TRBV4-3; J gene: TRBJ2-7; clone size: .; CDR3 DNA: TGCGCCAGCAGCCAGTCGCCGGGACAAGAAGCCTACGAGCAGTACTTC; CDR3 protein: CASSQSPGQEAYEQYF
D gene: .; V gene: TRBV6-2/TRBV6-3; J gene: TRBJ1-6; clone size: .; CDR3 DNA: TGTGCCAGCAGTTACTCGTTGCGAAATTCACCCCTCCACTTT; CDR3 protein: CASSYSLRNSPLHF
D gene: .; V gene: TRBV5-1; J gene: TRBJ1-3; clone size: few; CDR3 DNA: TGCGCCAGCAGCTTCTCTCTTGGACAGGGAAACACCATATATTTT; CDR3 protein: CASSFSLGQGNTIYF
D gene: .; V gene: TRBV4-3; J gene: TRBJ2-7; clone size: .; CDR3 DNA: TGCGCCAGCAGCCAAGACCTAGTCTACGAGCAGTACTTC; CDR3 protein: CASSQDLVYEQYF